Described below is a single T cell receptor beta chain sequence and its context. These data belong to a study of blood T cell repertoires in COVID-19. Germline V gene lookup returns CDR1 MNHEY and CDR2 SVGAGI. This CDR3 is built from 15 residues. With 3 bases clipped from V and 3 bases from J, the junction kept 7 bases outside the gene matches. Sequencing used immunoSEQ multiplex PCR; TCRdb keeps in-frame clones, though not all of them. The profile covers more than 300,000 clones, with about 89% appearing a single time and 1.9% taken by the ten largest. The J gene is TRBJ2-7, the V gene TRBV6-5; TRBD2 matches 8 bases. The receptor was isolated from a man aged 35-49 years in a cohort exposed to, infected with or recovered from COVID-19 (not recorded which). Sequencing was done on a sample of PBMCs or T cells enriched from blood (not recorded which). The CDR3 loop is CASSYRREVYYEQYF. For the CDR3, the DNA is TGTGCCAGCAGTTATCGGCGGGAGGTGTACTACGAGCAGTACTTC.